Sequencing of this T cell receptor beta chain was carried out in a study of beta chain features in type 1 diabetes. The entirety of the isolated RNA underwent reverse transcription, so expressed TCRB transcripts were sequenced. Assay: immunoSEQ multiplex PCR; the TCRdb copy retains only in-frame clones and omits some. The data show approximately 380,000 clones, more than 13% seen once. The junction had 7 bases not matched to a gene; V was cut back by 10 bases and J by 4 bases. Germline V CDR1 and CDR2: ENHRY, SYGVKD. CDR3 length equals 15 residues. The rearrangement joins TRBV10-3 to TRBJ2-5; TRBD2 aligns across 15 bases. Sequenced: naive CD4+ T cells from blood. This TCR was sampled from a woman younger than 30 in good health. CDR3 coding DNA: TGTGCCAAACCTAGGACTAGCGGGAGGGGAGAGACCCAGTACTTC. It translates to CAKPRTSGRGETQYF.